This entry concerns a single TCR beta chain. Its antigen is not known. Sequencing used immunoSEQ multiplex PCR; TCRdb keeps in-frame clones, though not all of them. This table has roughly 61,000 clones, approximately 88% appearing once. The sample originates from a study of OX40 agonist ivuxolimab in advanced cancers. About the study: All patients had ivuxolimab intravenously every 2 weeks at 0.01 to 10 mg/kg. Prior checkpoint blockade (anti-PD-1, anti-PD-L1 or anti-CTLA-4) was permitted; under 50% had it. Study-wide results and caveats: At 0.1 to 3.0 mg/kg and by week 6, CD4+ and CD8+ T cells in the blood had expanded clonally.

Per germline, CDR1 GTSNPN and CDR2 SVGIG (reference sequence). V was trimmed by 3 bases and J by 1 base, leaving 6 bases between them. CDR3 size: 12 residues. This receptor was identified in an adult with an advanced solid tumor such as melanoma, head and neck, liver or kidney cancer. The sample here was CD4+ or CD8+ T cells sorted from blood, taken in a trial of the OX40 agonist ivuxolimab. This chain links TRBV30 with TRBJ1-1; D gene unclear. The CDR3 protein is CAWRTPNTEAFF. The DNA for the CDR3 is TGTGCCTGGAGGACACCGAACACTGAAGCTTTCTTT.